This T cell receptor (beta chain) was sequenced in a study of cytotoxic CD8 clonotypes in ibrutinib-treated CLL. The assay was immunoSEQ multiplex PCR, and TCRdb's table has in-frame clones only and misses some. This sample carries more than 150,000 clones, around 70% of them seen once, and the ten largest clones take over 10%. Frozen-stored PBMCs produced 1.5 to 2.5 micrograms of genomic DNA for TCR beta libraries. The CDR3 contains 15 residues. The ends were cut back, 2 bases at V and 2 bases at J, with 12 bases in the middle. CDR1 KGHSH and CDR2 LQKENI come from the germline V gene. This chain uses TRBV18 with TRBJ2-5; D is possibly TRBD1 (5 bases). The TCR was taken from a human donor with chronic lymphocytic leukemia. Sequenced material: PBMCs, taken after 24 months of ibrutinib treatment. CDR3 bases: TGTGCCAGCTCACCAACAAAGGGGATTCAAGAGACCCAGTACTTC. Translated, it gives CASSPTKGIQETQYF.